This is a list of T cell receptor beta chains from one sample in a study of T-cell memory formation after mild COVID-19. From the 5' RACE reads, TCRdb called clonotypes with MiXCR, one entry per CDR3 protein. The profile shows hundreds of thousands of distinct CDR3 sequences, 15% to 20% of them singletons. The sequenced sample was PBMCs or a T cell subset sorted from them (not recorded which). The receptor set was obtained from an adult woman who had mild COVID-19 (a few samples of this study predate the infection). Cell type and time point are not known. The CDR3 runs from the conserved cysteine through the conserved F or W. Each record gives: D gene, J gene, V gene, clone size, CDR3 protein, CDR3 DNA. The D gene is left open where the match is weak. Size is stated for part of the rows, as once, few or many counts, or as a class when the clone is expanded.

TRBD1 TRBJ2-2 TRBV2 few CASSGTGGATGELFF TGTGCCAGCAGTGGGACAGGGGGCGCGACCGGGGAGCTGTTTTTT
- TRBJ1-5 TRBV5-1 - CASSLNVGTQPQHF TGCGCCAGCAGCTTGAATGTGGGGACGCAGCCCCAGCATTTT
TRBD1 TRBJ2-1 TRBV7-6 few CASSPNRGQDFFGNEQFF TGTGCCAGCAGCCCTAACAGGGGGCAGGATTTCTTTGGCAATGAGCAGTTCTTC
TRBD2 TRBJ2-7 TRBV6-6 few CASLTSGRSNEQYF TGTGCCAGCCTAACCAGCGGGAGGTCCAACGAGCAGTACTTC
- TRBJ2-1 TRBV24-1 - CATSDFRDEQFF TGTGCCACCAGTGATTTCCGGGACGAGCAGTTCTTC
TRBD1 TRBJ1-1 TRBV5-1 - CASSPGTQGENTEAFF TGCGCCAGCAGCCCGGGGACCCAGGGGGAGAACACTGAAGCTTTCTTT
- TRBJ1-1 TRBV4-2 few CASRQGMGTEAFF TGTGCCAGCCGCCAGGGGATGGGGACTGAAGCTTTCTTT
- TRBJ2-5 TRBV7-8 - CASSLAGPEVETQYF TGTGCCAGCAGCTTAGCGGGGCCGGAGGTAGAGACCCAGTACTTC
TRBD2 TRBJ2-3 TRBV12-3/TRBV12-4 many CASSLTSGQTTDTQYF TGTGCCAGCAGTTTGACTAGCGGACAGACCACAGATACGCAGTATTTT
TRBD2 TRBJ2-1 TRBV6-5 few CASSTGTSGGREQFF TGTGCCAGCAGCACAGGGACTAGCGGGGGTCGGGAGCAGTTCTTC
- TRBJ2-7 TRBV2 - CASSGVDRLSYEQYF TGTGCCAGCAGTGGGGTGGACCGCCTCTCCTACGAGCAGTACTTC
- TRBJ2-7 TRBV5-1 few CASSTLASLGYEQYF TGCGCCAGCAGCACCCTGGCCAGCTTGGGCTACGAGCAGTACTTC
- TRBJ2-1 TRBV4-2 - CASSQDRNGYNEQFF TGTGCCAGCAGCCAAGATCGAAACGGCTACAATGAGCAGTTCTTC
- TRBJ1-1 TRBV9 few CASSAKRQGATFF TGTGCCAGCAGCGCCAAGCGTCAAGGTGCTACTTTCTTT
- TRBJ2-1 TRBV6-5 few CASSSYSGEQFF TGTGCCAGCAGTTCCTACAGTGGTGAGCAGTTCTTC
- TRBJ2-5 TRBV15 - CATSRGVGRETETQYF TGTGCCACCAGCAGGGGGGTAGGTAGGGAGACGGAGACCCAGTACTTC
- TRBJ1-4 TRBV6-5 few CATQELSRVVGKLFF TGTGCCACCCAAGAGTTGTCCAGAGTTGTCGGAAAACTGTTTTTT
- TRBJ2-1 TRBV18 few CASSPDNGRRNNEQFF TGTGCCAGCTCACCTGATAATGGGCGGCGGAACAATGAGCAGTTCTTC
- TRBJ2-2 TRBV29-1 few CSVLAGVYTGELFF TGCAGCGTTCTGGCAGGGGTATACACCGGGGAGCTGTTTTTT
TRBD1 TRBJ2-2 TRBV12-3/TRBV12-4 - CASSAEQGAAGELFF TGTGCCAGCAGTGCGGAACAGGGGGCGGCCGGGGAGCTGTTTTTT
TRBD1 TRBJ1-2 TRBV29-1 - CSVEDRGTNYGYTF TGCAGCGTTGAAGACAGGGGGACTAACTATGGCTACACCTTC
- TRBJ1-1 TRBV6-2/TRBV6-3 - CASSYPGQSFF TGTGCCAGCAGTTACCCTGGACAGAGCTTCTTT
- TRBJ2-7 TRBV9 few CASSVVPGRPYEQYF TGTGCCAGCAGCGTAGTCCCGGGGCGCCCCTACGAGCAGTACTTC
TRBD1 TRBJ1-1 TRBV19 many CASTPGQGRNTEAFF TGTGCCAGTACCCCCGGACAGGGGAGGAACACTGAAGCTTTCTTT
TRBD2 TRBJ2-3 TRBV20-1 many CSARSLAGERTDTQYF TGCAGTGCTAGATCTCTAGCGGGAGAGCGCACAGATACGCAGTATTTT
TRBD1 TRBJ1-3 TRBV12-3/TRBV12-4 few CASSDRVYSGNTIYF TGTGCCAGCAGCGACAGGGTTTATTCTGGAAACACCATATATTTT
TRBD1 TRBJ2-7 TRBV5-1 few CASSRTGVYEQYF TGCGCCAGCAGCCGGACAGGGGTCTACGAGCAGTACTTC
- TRBJ1-2 TRBV7-8 - CASSPPGGAYGYTF TGTGCCAGCAGCCCCCCGGGGGGAGCCTATGGCTACACCTTC
TRBD2 TRBJ2-1 TRBV7-6 - CASSLGPGLDYYNEQFF TGTGCCAGCAGCTTAGGACCGGGACTAGATTATTACAATGAGCAGTTCTTC
- TRBJ1-2 TRBV20-1 - CSARGSAVNYGYTF TGCAGTGCTAGAGGGTCGGCAGTTAACTATGGCTACACCTTC